This TCR beta chain is drawn from a study of sequential checkpoint blockade in melanoma. Across the whole study: Randomization was 1:1 between first-line nivolumab→ipilimumab and ipilimumab→nivolumab. Maintenance nivolumab came after either treatment sequence.

Treatment: randomized to nivolumab then ipilimumab (arm A) or the reverse (arm B). With V trimmed by 4 bases and J by 4 bases, 8 bases remained unmatched. Per the germline V gene, CDR1 is SGHVS and CDR2 is FNYEAQ. This CDR3 contains 15 residues. Sequencing was performed with immunoSEQ multiplex PCR; in TCRdb, only in-frame clones are kept and a portion is missing. Found here are around 21,000 clones, 80% to 90% of them singletons; the top ten hold over 50%. Here the sequenced sample was CD8+ T cells sorted from blood (inferred from file names), taken from a patient given nivolumab and ipilimumab in sequence. The chain combines TRBV7-6 with TRBJ2-7, with 9 bases identical to TRBD1. This receptor was identified in a human donor with melanoma. The CDR3 reads CASSSSGTGSYEQYF. CDR3 bases: TGTGCCAGCAGCTCCTCCGGGACAGGGTCGTACGAGCAGTACTTC.